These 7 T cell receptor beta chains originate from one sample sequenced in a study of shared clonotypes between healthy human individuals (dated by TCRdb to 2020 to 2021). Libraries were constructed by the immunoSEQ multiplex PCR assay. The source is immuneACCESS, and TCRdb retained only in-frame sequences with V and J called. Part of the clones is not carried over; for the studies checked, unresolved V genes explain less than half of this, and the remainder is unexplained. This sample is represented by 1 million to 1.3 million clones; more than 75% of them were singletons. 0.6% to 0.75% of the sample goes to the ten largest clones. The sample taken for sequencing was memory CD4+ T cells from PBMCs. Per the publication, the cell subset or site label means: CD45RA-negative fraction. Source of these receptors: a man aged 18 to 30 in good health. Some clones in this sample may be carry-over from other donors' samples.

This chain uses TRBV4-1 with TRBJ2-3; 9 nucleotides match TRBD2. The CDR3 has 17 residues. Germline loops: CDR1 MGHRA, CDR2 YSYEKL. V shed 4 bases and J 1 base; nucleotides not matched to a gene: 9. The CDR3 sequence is CASSPNMGLAGTDTQYF. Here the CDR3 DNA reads TGCGCCAGCAGCCCGAACATGGGACTAGCTGGCACAGATACGCAGTATTTT.

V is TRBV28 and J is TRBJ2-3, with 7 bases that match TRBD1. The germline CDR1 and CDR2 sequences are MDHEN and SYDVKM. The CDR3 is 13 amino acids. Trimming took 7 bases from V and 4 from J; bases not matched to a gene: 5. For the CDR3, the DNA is TGTGCCAGCACCGAGACAGGGCCAGATACGCAGTATTTT. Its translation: CASTETGPDTQYF.

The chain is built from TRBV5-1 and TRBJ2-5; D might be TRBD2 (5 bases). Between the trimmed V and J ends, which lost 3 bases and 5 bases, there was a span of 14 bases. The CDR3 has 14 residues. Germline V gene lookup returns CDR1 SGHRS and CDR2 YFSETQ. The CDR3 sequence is CASSSARGRETQYF. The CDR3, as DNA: TGCGCCAGCAGCTCCGCTAGAGGGCGGGAGACCCAGTACTTC. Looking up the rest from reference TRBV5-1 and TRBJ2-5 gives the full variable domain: KAGVTQTPRYLIKTRGQQVTLSCSPISGHRSVSWYQQTPGQGLQFLFEYFSETQRNKGNFPGRFSGRQFSNSRSEMNVSTLELGDSALYLCASSSARGRETQYFGPGTRLLVL.

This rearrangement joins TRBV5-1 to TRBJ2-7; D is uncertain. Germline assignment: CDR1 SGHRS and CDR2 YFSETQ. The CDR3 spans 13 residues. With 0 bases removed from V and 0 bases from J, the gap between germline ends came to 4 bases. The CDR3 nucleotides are TGCGCCAGCAGCTTGGCCAACTCCTACGAGCAGTACTTC. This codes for CASSLANSYEQYF. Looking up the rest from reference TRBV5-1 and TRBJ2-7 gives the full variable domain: KAGVTQTPRYLIKTRGQQVTLSCSPISGHRSVSWYQQTPGQGLQFLFEYFSETQRNKGNFPGRFSGRQFSNSRSEMNVSTLELGDSALYLCASSLANSYEQYFGPGTRLTVT.

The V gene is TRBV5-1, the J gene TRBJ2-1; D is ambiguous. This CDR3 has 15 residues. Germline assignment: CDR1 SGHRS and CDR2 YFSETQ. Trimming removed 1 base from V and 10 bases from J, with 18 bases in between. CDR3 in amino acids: CASSLSVMGIGEQFF. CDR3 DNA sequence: TGCGCCAGCAGCTTGTCCGTTATGGGGATAGGGGAGCAGTTCTTC. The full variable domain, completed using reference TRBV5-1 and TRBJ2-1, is KAGVTQTPRYLIKTRGQQVTLSCSPISGHRSVSWYQQTPGQGLQFLFEYFSETQRNKGNFPGRFSGRQFSNSRSEMNVSTLELGDSALYLCASSLSVMGIGEQFFGPGTRLTVL.

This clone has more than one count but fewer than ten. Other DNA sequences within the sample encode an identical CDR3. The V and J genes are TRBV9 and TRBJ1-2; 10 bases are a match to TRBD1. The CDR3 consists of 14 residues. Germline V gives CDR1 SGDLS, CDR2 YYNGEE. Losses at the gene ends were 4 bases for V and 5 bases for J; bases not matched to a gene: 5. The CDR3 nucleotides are TGTGCCAGCAGCCGACGGACAGGGGGGTATGGCTACACCTTC. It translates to CASSRRTGGYGYTF.

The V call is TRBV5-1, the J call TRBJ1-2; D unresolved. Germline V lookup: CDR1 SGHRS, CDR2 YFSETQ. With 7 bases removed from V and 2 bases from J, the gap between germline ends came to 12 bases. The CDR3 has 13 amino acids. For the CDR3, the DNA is TGCGCCAGCCCCCCCCCACTGAACTATGGCTACACCTTC. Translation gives CASPPPLNYGYTF.